These 20 T cell receptor beta chains came from one sample sequenced in a study of breast tumors, draining lymph nodes, adjacent tissues. The lymph nodes were axillary draining lymph nodes from breast cancer patients. Using its own MiXCR run on the multiplex PCR reads, TCRdb lists one record per CDR3 protein. The profile shows more than 80,000 distinct CDR3 sequences, around 30% of them singletons. The sequenced sample was axillary lymph node tissue. These receptors originate from a female donor with breast cancer. Some clones in this sample may be carry-over from other donors' samples.

This clonotype was seen more than once but under ten times. Being one base from a much bigger clone, this may be a read error. The chain uses TRBV6-5 and TRBJ1-2; TRBD1 agrees at 8 bases. The germline gives CDR1 MNHEY, CDR2 SVGAGI. Trimming cost V 6 bases and J 5 bases; bases outside gene matches: 14. The CDR3 is made up of 16 amino acids. The CDR3 coding sequence is TGTGCCAGCAGCCCAGGACAGGGCCTCTTTGGGTATGGCTACACCTTC. This codes for CASSPGQGLFGYGYTF.

This chain connects TRBV10-3 to TRBJ2-2; D is ambiguous. Germline lookup yields CDR1 ENHRY and CDR2 SYGVKD. V lost 0 bases, J lost 1 base, and 3 bases lay in between. The CDR3 runs 14 residues. CDR3 sequence reads: CAISESGNTGELFF. CDR3 nucleotides: TGTGCCATCAGTGAGTCGGGGAACACCGGGGAGCTGTTTTTT.

The table lists this clonotype with many counts. The chain links TRBV5-5 to TRBJ2-1; 10 bases match TRBD2. V gave up 6 bases and J gave up 4 bases; unmatched junction bases: 7. Germline assignment: CDR1 SGHKS and CDR2 YYEKEE (reference sequence). This CDR3 spans 15 amino acids. CDR3 in DNA: TGTGCCAGCATCCTGAGACTAGCGGGTTACAATGAGCAGTTCTTC. Translating it yields CASILRLAGYNEQFF. The full variable domain, its missing parts supplied by reference TRBV5-5 and TRBJ2-1, is DAGVTQSPTHLIKTRGQQVTLRCSPISGHKSVSWYQQVLGQGPQFIFQYYEKEERGRGNFPDRFSARQFPNYSSELNVNALLLGDSALYLCASILRLAGYNEQFFGPGTRLTVL.

This clonotype occurred many times. DNA for the CDR3: TGTGCCAGCAGCCCCCGGTTGGGGTACGAGCAGTACTTC. This codes for CASSPRLGYEQYF. The V call is TRBV7-2, the J call TRBJ2-7, with D unclear. Per germline, CDR1 SGHTA and CDR2 FQGNSA. The germline V and J ends were trimmed by 5 bases and 4 bases, with 12 bases remaining between them. This CDR3 is built from 13 residues.

Worth noting for this clonotype: A much larger clone lies one base from this, so it may be a read error. The chain combines TRBV27 with TRBJ2-2; D is unresolved. The CDR3 contains 14 residues. With 5 bases removed from V and 5 bases from J, the gap between germline ends came to 12 bases. Germline assignment: CDR1 MNHEY and CDR2 SMNVEV (reference sequence). This chain's CDR3 is CASSLHVGTGELFF. DNA for the CDR3: TGTGCCAGCAGTCTTCACGTAGGAACCGGGGAGCTGTTTTTT.

This clonotype turned up a few times. A much larger clone differs from this one at a single base, so this may be a read error. The rearrangement joins TRBV6-5 to TRBJ1-2; TRBD1 matches 8 bases. Germline CDR1 is MNHEY and CDR2 is SVGAGI. This CDR3 has 15 residues. The chain's CDR3 is CAGSYGQGARFGYTF. CDR3 sequence (DNA): TGTGCCGGCAGTTACGGGCAGGGGGCGCGGTTTGGCTACACCTTC.

Ten or more counts support this clonotype. CDR3 region: CSAPRGGGGQPQHF. The CDR3 DNA reads as TGCAGTGCTCCCCGGGGGGGAGGAGGGCAGCCCCAGCATTTT. The chain has TRBV20-1 and TRBJ1-5, with TRBD1 as a possible D gene (5 bases). This CDR3 spans 14 amino acids. Germline loops: CDR1 DFQATT, CDR2 SNEGSKA (reference sequence). Trimming cost V 5 bases and J 7 bases, with 18 bases left between them.

This clonotype was detected many times. This rearrangement joins TRBV7-2 to TRBJ1-2; D call uncertain. This CDR3 has 12 amino acids. Trimming pared 5 bases from V and 8 bases from J, leaving 12 bases between. Germline V gives CDR1 SGHTA, CDR2 FQGNSA. The CDR3 region is CASSPSWGGYTF. CDR3 bases: TGTGCCAGCAGCCCTAGCTGGGGAGGCTACACCTTC. Together with reference TRBV7-2 and TRBJ1-2, the CDR3 gives the full variable domain: GAGVSQSPSNKVTEKGKDVELRCDPISGHTALYWYRQSLGQGLEFLIYFQGNSAPDKSGLPSDRFSAERTGGSVSTLTIQRTQQEDSAVYLCASSPSWGGYTFGSGTRLTVV.

This clonotype was counted at least ten times. One base away lies a much larger clone, so this may be a sequencing read error. The gene calls are TRBV20-1 and TRBJ2-7; 10 bases are a match to TRBD1. From germline, CDR1 is DFQATT and CDR2 SNEGSKA (reference sequence). The trim removed 1 base at V and 9 bases at J, leaving 6 bases unmatched. This CDR3 has 13 residues. CDR3 residues: CSARGQGAGAQYF. CDR3 DNA sequence: TGCAGTGCTAGAGGACAGGGGGCGGGCGCGCAGTACTTC.

About this clonotype itself: A read error may be the cause here, since a much bigger clone is one base away. This CDR3 is missing its conserved last phenylalanine or tryptophan, likely due to a read error. The rearrangement links TRBV20-1 to TRBJ2-4; D unresolved. V lost 3 bases and J 9 bases, leaving 6 bases between the germline ends. CDR1 is DFQATT and CDR2 is SNEGSKA in the germline V gene (reference sequence). CDR3 length: 10 amino acids. CDR3 sequence reads: CSASSGIQYS. DNA of the CDR3: TGCAGTGCTAGTAGTGGCATTCAGTACTCC.

Notes on this clonotype: The CDR3 does not close with the conserved phenylalanine or tryptophan, likely indicating a read error. The V call is TRBV29-1, the J call TRBJ2-7, with 16 positions matching TRBD2. V gave up 6 bases and J gave up 3 bases; unmatched junction bases: 14. Germline V gene data show CDR1 as SQVTM and CDR2 as ANQGSEA. The CDR3 has 18 residues. CDR3 sequence: CSVASGTSGRAKIYEQYL. Written as DNA, the CDR3 is TGCAGCGTGGCATCCGGGACTAGCGGGAGGGCCAAGATCTACGAGCAGTACCTC.

This clonotype was picked up many times. This chain connects TRBV10-3 to TRBJ1-4, with D possibly matching TRBD1 (6 bases). Germline V gene data show CDR1 as ENHRY and CDR2 as SYGVKD. Trimming stripped 3 bases from V and 6 bases from J, with 17 bases between. The CDR3 loop spans 16 amino acids. The CDR3 DNA sequence: TGTGCCATCAGTGAATTACAGGGCCCAGTTTATGAAAAACTGTTTTTT. Its translation is CAISELQGPVYEKLFF.

This clonotype was seen many times. The chain couples TRBV6-2 or TRBV6-3 to TRBJ2-1, with unresolved D. V was pared by 0 bases and J by 8 bases, with 32 bases between. This CDR3 has 21 residues. Looked up from germline, CDR1 is MNHEY and CDR2 is SVGEGT. CDR3 sequence (DNA): TGTGCCAGCAGTTACTCAGTGCCAGTCCCCTCCCCGCTTGCGTCAGGCGATGAGCAGTTCTTC. Amino acids: CASSYSVPVPSPLASGDEQFF.

The sample holds many counts of this clonotype. The chain combines TRBV11-2 with TRBJ1-2; no firm D call. Per the germline V gene, CDR1 is SGHAT and CDR2 is FQNNGV. Trimming stripped 1 base from V and 1 base from J, with 4 bases between. This CDR3 contains 13 residues. For the CDR3, the DNA is TGTGCCAGCAGCTTAGGGGTTAACTATGGCTACACCTTC. It codes for CASSLGVNYGYTF.

Of note for this clonotype: Because the CDR3 is missing its conserved closing phenylalanine or tryptophan, this is likely a read error. V and J are TRBV27 and TRBJ1-6, with a possible D match to TRBD1 (6 bases). Per germline, CDR1 MNHEY and CDR2 SMNVEV (reference sequence). This CDR3 contains 14 residues. The DNA for the CDR3 is TGTCCCAGCAAAAGGGGGAGCGAGAATTCACCCCTCCACCTT. It codes for CPSKRGSENSPLHL.

This clonotype was counted at least ten times. The chain uses TRBV4-3 and TRBJ2-1; D is undetermined. The CDR3 runs to 13 residues. The germline V gene has CDR1 LGHNA and CDR2 YSLEER. The V end was cut by 3 bases, the J end by 4 bases, with 7 bases between. CDR3 bases: TGCGCCAGCAGCCACCAAACTTACAATGAGCAGTTCTTC. This encodes CASSHQTYNEQFF.

V is TRBV20-1 and J is TRBJ1-2; perhaps TRBD1 as D (5 bases). Looked up from germline, CDR1 is DFQATT and CDR2 is SNEGSKA (reference sequence). Trimming stripped 1 base from V and 8 bases from J, with 11 bases between. The CDR3 is 12 residues long. CDR3 in amino acids: CSARGGGGGYTF. The CDR3, as DNA: TGCAGTGCTAGAGGGGGGGGAGGAGGCTACACCTTC.

This clonotype came up many times. The chain recombines TRBV6-5 with TRBJ1-2; D is unclear. The CDR3 is 15 amino acids. V lost 2 bases and J lost 4, with 14 bases in between. The germline gives CDR1 MNHEY, CDR2 SVGAGI. The CDR3 reads CASSYPKAGLYGYTF. The CDR3 DNA follows: TGTGCCAGCAGTTACCCGAAGGCTGGTCTCTATGGCTACACCTTC.

The chain recombines TRBV5-1 with TRBJ1-6; D unclear. The germline V gene encodes CDR1 SGHRS and CDR2 YFSETQ. V lost 0 bases, J lost 10 bases, and 14 bases lay in between. The CDR3 is 15 amino acids. In DNA form, the CDR3 reads TGCGCCAGCAGCTTGGATCCGGGGTACGGCTCACCCCTCCACTTT. It yields the protein CASSLDPGYGSPLHF.

This clonotype was seen at least ten times. The rearrangement uses TRBV6-5 and TRBJ2-3; TRBD2 agrees at 13 bases. Trimming at V came to 5 bases and at J to 4 bases, leaving 6 bases not matched to a gene. Per the germline V gene, CDR1 is MNHEY and CDR2 is SVGAGI. The CDR3 is made up of 16 amino acids. CDR3: CASSDGLAGVADTQYF. CDR3 coding DNA: TGTGCCAGCAGTGATGGACTAGCGGGAGTAGCAGATACGCAGTATTTT.